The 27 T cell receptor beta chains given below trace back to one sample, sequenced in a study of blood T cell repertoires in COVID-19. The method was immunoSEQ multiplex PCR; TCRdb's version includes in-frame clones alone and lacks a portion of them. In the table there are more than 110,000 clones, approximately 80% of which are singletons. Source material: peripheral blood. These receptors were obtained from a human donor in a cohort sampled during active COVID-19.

The CDR3 region has the DNA TGTGCCAGCAGCTGGGACAGGGGCGAGCAGTACGTC. This sequence encodes CASSWDRGEQYV. The J gene is TRBJ2-7, the V gene TRBV5-4, with 10 bases fitting TRBD1. Trimming took 3 bases from V and 6 from J; bases not matched to a gene: 0. This CDR3 has 12 amino acids. Germline V CDR1 and CDR2: SGHNT, YYREEE (reference sequence).

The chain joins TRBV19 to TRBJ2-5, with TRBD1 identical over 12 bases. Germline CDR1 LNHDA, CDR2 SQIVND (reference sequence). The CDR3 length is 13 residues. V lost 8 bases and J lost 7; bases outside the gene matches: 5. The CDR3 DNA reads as TGTGCCAGTGGGGGACAGGGGGCCGGGACCCAGTACTTC. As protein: CASGGQGAGTQYF.

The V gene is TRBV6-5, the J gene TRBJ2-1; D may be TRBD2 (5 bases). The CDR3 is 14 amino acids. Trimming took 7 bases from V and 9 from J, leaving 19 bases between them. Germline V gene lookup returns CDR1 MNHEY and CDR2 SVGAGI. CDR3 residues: CASTPGKGVAEQFF. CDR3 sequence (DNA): TGTGCCAGCACCCCGGGTAAGGGAGTCGCTGAGCAGTTCTTC.

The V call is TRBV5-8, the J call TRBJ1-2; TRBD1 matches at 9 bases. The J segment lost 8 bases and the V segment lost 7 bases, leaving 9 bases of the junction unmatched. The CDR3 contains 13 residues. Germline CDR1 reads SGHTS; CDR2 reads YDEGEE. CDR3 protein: CASFLWDRDGYTF. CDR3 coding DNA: TGTGCCAGCTTCCTTTGGGACAGGGACGGCTACACCTTC.

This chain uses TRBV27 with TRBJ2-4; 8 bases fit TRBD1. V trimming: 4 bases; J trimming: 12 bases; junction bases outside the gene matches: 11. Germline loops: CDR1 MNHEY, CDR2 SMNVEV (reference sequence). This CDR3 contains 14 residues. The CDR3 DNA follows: TGTGCCAGCAGTTCGCGGACAGGGTGGCCAAGTCAGTACTTC. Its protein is CASSSRTGWPSQYF.

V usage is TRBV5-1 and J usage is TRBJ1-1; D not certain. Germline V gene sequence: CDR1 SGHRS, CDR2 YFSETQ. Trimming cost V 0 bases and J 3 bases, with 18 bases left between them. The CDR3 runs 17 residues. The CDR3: CASSLASRSVRHTEAFF. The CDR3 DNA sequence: TGCGCCAGCAGCTTGGCCTCCAGGTCGGTCCGGCACACTGAAGCTTTCTTT.

The CDR3 spells CASSPAERGVTGELFF. In DNA, the CDR3 is TGCGCCAGCAGCCCCGCTGAGCGGGGGGTCACCGGGGAGCTGTTTTTT. V is TRBV4-3 and J is TRBJ2-2, with 9 bases lining up with TRBD2. With 4 bases clipped from V and 4 bases from J, the junction kept 7 bases outside the gene matches. This CDR3 comprises 16 residues. CDR1 LGHNA and CDR2 YSLEER come from the germline V gene.

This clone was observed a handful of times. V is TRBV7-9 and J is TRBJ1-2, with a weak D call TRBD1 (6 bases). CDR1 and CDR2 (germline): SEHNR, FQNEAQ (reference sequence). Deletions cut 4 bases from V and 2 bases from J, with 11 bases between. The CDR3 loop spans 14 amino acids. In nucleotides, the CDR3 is TGTGCCAGCAGCTCTTCCGGGACAAACTATGGCTACACCTTC. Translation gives CASSSSGTNYGYTF.

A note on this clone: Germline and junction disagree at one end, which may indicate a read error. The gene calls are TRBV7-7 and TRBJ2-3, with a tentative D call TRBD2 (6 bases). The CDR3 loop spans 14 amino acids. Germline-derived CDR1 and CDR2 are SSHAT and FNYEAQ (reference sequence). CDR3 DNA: TGTGCTAGCAGCCGGGACTCTAGAAGTGGTACGCAGTATTTT. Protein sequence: CASSRDSRSGTQYF.

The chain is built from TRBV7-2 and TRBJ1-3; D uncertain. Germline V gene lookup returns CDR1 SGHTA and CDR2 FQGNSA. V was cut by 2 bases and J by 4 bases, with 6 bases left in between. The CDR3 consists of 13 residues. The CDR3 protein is CASSLFGGNTIYF. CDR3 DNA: TGTGCCAGCAGCTTATTTGGCGGAAACACCATATATTTT.

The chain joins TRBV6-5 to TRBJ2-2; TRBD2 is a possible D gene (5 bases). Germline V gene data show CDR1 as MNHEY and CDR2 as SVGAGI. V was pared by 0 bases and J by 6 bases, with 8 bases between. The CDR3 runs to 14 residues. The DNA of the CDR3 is TGTGCCAGCAGTTACTCTTCCGGGGCCGGGGAGCTGTTTTTT. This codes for CASSYSSGAGELFF.

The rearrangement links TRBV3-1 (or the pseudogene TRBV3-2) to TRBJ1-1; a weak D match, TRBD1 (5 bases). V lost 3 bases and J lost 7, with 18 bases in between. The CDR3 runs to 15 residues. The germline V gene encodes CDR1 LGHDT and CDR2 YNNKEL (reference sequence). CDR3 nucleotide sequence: TGTGCCAGCAGCCACGCTCCGACACCCAGGGATGAAGCTTTCTTT. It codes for CASSHAPTPRDEAFF.

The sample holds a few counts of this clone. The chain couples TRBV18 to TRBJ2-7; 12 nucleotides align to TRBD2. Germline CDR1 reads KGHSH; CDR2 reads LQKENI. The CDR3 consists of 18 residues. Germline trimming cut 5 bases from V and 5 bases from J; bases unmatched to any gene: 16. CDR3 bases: TGTGCCAGCTCATCTGTGGTTCTAGCGGGAGGGCCCTTCGACGAGCAGTACGTC. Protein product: CASSSVVLAGGPFDEQYV.

The chain's CDR3 is CATSRVRAGELFF. The CDR3 bases are TGTGCCACCAGCAGAGTGCGGGCCGGGGAGCTGTTTTTT. The chain carries TRBV15 and TRBJ2-2; the D gene is possibly TRBD2 (5 bases). Germline CDR1 is LNHNV and CDR2 is YYDKDF (reference sequence). The CDR3 is made up of 13 amino acids. The V end was cut by 1 base, the J end by 6 bases, with 6 bases between.

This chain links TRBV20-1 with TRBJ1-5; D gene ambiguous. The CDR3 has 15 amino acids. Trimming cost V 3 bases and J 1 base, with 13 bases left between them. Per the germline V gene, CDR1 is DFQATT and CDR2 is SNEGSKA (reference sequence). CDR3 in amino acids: CSASSSTGSNQPQHF. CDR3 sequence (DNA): TGCAGTGCTAGTAGTTCGACGGGAAGCAATCAGCCCCAGCATTTT.

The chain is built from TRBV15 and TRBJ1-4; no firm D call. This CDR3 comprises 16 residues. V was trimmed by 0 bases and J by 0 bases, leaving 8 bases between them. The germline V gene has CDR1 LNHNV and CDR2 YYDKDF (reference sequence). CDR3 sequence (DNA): TGTGCCACCAGCAGAGATTTGGCAGCAACTAATGAAAAACTGTTTTTT. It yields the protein CATSRDLAATNEKLFF.

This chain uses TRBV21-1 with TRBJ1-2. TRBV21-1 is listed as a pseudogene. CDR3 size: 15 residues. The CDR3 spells CASSKGPRGGYGYTF. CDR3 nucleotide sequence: TGTGCCAGCAGCAAAGGGCCCCGGGGAGGCTATGGCTACACCTTC.

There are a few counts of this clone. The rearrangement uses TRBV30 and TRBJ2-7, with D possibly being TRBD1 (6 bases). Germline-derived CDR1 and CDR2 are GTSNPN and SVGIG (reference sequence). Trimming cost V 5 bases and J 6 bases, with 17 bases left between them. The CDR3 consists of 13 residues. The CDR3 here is CAWAPEGDREQYV. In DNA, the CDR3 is TGTGCCTGGGCCCCCGAGGGGGACCGCGAGCAGTACGTC.

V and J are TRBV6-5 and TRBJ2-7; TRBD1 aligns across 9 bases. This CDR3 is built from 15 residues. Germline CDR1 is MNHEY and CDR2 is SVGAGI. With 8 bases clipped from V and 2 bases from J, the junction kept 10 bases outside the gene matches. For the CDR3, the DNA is TGTGCCAGCTCCCCCTCGGGACAGGGACCCTACGAGCAGTACTTC. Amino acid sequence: CASSPSGQGPYEQYF.

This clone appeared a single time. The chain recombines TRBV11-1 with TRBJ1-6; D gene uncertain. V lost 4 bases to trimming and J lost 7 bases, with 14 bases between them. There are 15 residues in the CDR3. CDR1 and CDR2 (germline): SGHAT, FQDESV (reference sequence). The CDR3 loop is CASSSTDRENSPLHF. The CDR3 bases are TGTGCCAGCAGCTCCACCGATAGAGAGAATTCACCCCTCCACTTT.

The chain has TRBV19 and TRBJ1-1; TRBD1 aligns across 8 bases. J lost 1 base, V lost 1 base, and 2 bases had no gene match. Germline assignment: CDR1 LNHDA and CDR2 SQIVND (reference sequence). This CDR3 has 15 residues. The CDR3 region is CASSIVGQANTEAFF. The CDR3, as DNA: TGTGCCAGTAGTATAGTGGGACAGGCGAACACTGAAGCTTTCTTT.

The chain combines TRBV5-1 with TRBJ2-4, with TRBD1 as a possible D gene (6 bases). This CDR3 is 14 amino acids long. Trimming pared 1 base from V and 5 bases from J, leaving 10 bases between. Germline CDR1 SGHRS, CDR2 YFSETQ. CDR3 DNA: TGCGCCAGCAGCTTGTGGGGGCGGCAAAACATTCAGTACTTC. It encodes CASSLWGRQNIQYF.

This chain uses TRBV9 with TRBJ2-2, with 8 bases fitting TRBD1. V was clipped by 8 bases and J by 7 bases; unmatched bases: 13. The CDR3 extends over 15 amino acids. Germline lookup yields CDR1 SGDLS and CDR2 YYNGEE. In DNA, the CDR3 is TGTGCCAGTCAGGCCGGGACAGGTTTCTTCGGGGAGCTGTTTTTT. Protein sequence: CASQAGTGFFGELFF.

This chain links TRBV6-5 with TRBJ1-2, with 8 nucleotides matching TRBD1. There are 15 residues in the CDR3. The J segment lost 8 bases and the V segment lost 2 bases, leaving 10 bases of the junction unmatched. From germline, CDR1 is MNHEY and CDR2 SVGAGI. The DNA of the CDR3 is TGTGCCAGCAGTTACACTGGACAGGGTCGGTTGGGCTACACCTTC. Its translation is CASSYTGQGRLGYTF.

The DNA of the CDR3 is TGTGCCACCAGTGATCCCGGACAGGCCGCGGGTACGCAGTATTTT. This encodes CATSDPGQAAGTQYF. V is TRBV24-1 and J is TRBJ2-3; 7 bases fit TRBD1. The CDR3 has 15 amino acids. The germline CDR1 and CDR2 sequences are KGHDR and SFDVKD. V shed 3 bases and J 8 bases; nucleotides not matched to a gene: 10.

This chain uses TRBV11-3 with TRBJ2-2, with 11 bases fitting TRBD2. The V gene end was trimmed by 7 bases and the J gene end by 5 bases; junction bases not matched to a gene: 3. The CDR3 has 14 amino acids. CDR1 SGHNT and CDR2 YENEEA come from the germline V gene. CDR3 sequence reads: CASKLAGVTGELFF. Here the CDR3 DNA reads TGTGCCAGCAAACTAGCGGGAGTGACCGGGGAGCTGTTTTTT. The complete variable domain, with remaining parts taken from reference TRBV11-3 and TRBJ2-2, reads EAGVVQSPRYKIIEKKQPVAFWCNPISGHNTLYWYLQNLGQGPELLIRYENEEAVDDSQLPKDRFSAERLKGVDSTLKIQPAELGDSAVYLCASKLAGVTGELFFGEGSRLTVL.

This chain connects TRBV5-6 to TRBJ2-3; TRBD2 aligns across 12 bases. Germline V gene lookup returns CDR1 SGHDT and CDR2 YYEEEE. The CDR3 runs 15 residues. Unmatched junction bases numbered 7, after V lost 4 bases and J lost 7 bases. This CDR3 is CASSPTSGGRNTQYF. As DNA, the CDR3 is TGTGCCAGCAGCCCTACTAGCGGGGGGCGGAATACGCAGTATTTT. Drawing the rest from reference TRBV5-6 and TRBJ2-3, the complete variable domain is DAGVTQSPTHLIKTRGQQVTLRCSPKSGHDTVSWYQQALGQGPQFIFQYYEEEERQRGNFPDRFSGHQFPNYSSELNVNALLLGDSALYLCASSPTSGGRNTQYFGPGTRLTVL.